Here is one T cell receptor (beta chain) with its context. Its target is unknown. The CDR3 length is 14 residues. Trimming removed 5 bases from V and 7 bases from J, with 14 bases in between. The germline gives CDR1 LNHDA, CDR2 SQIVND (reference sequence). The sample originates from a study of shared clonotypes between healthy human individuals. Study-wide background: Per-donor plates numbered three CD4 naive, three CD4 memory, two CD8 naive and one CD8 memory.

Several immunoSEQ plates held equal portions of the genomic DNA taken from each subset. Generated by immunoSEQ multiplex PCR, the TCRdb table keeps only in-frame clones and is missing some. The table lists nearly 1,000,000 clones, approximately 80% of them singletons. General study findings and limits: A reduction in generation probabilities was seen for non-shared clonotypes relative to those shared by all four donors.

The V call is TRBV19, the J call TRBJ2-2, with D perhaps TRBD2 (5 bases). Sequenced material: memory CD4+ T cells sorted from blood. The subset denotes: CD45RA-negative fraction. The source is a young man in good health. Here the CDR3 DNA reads TGTGCCAGTAGTCCTACGGCAGGAGGCGGGGAGCTGTTTTTT. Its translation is CASSPTAGGGELFF. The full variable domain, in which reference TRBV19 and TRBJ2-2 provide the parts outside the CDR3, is DGGITQSPKYLFRKEGQNVTLSCEQNLNHDAMYWYRQDPGQGLRLIYYSQIVNDFQKGDIAEGYSVSREKKESFPLTVTSAQKNPTAFYLCASSPTAGGGELFFGEGSRLTVL.